Listed below are T cell receptor beta chains from one sample, sequenced in a study of blood T cell repertoires in COVID-19. The protocol was immunoSEQ multiplex PCR, while the TCRdb copy is restricted to in-frame clones and leaves out a portion. The sample holds about 200,000 clones, 60% to 85% seen once. The specimen was peripheral blood. These receptors came from a woman in her 70s with acute or convalescent COVID-19. Both conserved end residues are part of each CDR3. Fields, in order: D gene, V gene, clone size, J gene, CDR3 protein, CDR3 DNA. A D gene is named only where the DNA matches it firmly. Not all rows give a size; the values are once, few, many and, for expanded clones, a class.

D gene: TRBD1
V gene: TRBV7-2
clone size: NA
J gene: TRBJ1-2
CDR3 protein: CASSSGQGARSGYTF
CDR3 DNA: TGTGCCAGCAGCTCTGGACAGGGGGCGCGAAGTGGCTACACCTTC

D gene: NA
V gene: TRBV5-6
clone size: NA
J gene: TRBJ1-3
CDR3 protein: CASSLAPSGANTIYF
CDR3 DNA: TGTGCCAGCAGCTTGGCCCCCAGCGGCGCGAACACCATATATTTT

D gene: TRBD1
V gene: TRBV4-1
clone size: NA
J gene: TRBJ1-5
CDR3 protein: CASSHIGQGTNQPQHF
CDR3 DNA: TGCGCCAGCAGCCATATTGGACAGGGCACGAATCAGCCCCAGCATTTT

D gene: NA
V gene: TRBV2
clone size: NA
J gene: TRBJ2-2
CDR3 protein: CASSAEGTGELFF
CDR3 DNA: TGTGCCAGCAGTGCCGAGGGCACCGGGGAGCTGTTTTTT

D gene: TRBD1
V gene: TRBV28
clone size: many
J gene: TRBJ2-2
CDR3 protein: CASSLGGQGSGELFF
CDR3 DNA: TGTGCCAGCAGTTTAGGGGGACAGGGATCCGGGGAGCTGTTTTTT

D gene: TRBD2
V gene: TRBV6-6
clone size: many
J gene: TRBJ2-5
CDR3 protein: CASSPRRLAGGAGETQYF
CDR3 DNA: TGTGCCAGCAGTCCACGAAGACTAGCGGGGGGAGCTGGGGAGACCCAGTACTTC

D gene: TRBD1
V gene: TRBV9
clone size: NA
J gene: TRBJ1-2
CDR3 protein: CASSQDRGLYYGYTF
CDR3 DNA: TGTGCCAGCAGCCAGGACAGGGGGCTTTACTATGGCTACACCTTC

D gene: TRBD1
V gene: TRBV9
clone size: NA
J gene: TRBJ2-5
CDR3 protein: CASSARTGVQETQYF
CDR3 DNA: TGTGCCAGCAGCGCCCGTACAGGGGTGCAGGAGACCCAGTACTTC

D gene: TRBD1
V gene: TRBV7-8
clone size: NA
J gene: TRBJ1-2
CDR3 protein: CASSSGQGVSGYTF
CDR3 DNA: TGTGCCAGCAGCTCGGGCCAGGGGGTATCTGGCTACACCTTC

D gene: NA
V gene: TRBV19
clone size: NA
J gene: TRBJ2-1
CDR3 protein: CASSIGGEQFF
CDR3 DNA: TGTGCCAGTAGTATCGGGGGTGAGCAGTTCTTC

D gene: NA
V gene: TRBV9
clone size: NA
J gene: TRBJ2-2
CDR3 protein: CASSVTGNSNTGELFF
CDR3 DNA: TGTGCCAGCAGCGTGACAGGAAACTCGAACACCGGGGAGCTGTTTTTT

D gene: TRBD1
V gene: TRBV11-2
clone size: NA
J gene: TRBJ2-3
CDR3 protein: CASSREPGQGEYF
CDR3 DNA: TGTGCCAGCAGCCGCGAACCGGGACAGGGAGAGTATTTT

D gene: TRBD1
V gene: TRBV5-1
clone size: NA
J gene: TRBJ2-7
CDR3 protein: CASSFGTASYEQYF
CDR3 DNA: TGCGCCAGCAGCTTCGGGACAGCCTCCTACGAGCAGTACTTC

D gene: NA
V gene: TRBV20-1
clone size: NA
J gene: TRBJ2-3
CDR3 protein: CSAIEHSSTDTQYF
CDR3 DNA: TGCAGTGCTATTGAGCACTCTAGCACAGATACGCAGTATTTT

D gene: TRBD1
V gene: TRBV3-1/TRBV3-2
clone size: NA
J gene: TRBJ1-2
CDR3 protein: CASSQSWTGGNYGYTF
CDR3 DNA: TGTGCCAGCAGCCAATCCTGGACAGGGGGTAACTATGGCTACACCTTC

D gene: NA
V gene: TRBV29-1
clone size: NA
J gene: TRBJ2-5
CDR3 protein: CSVRRIETQYF
CDR3 DNA: TGCAGCGTCAGGAGGATAGAGACCCAGTACTTC

D gene: NA
V gene: TRBV11-3
clone size: NA
J gene: TRBJ1-1
CDR3 protein: CASSFSSTAVTEAFF
CDR3 DNA: TGTGCCAGCAGCTTTTCAAGTACAGCCGTCACTGAAGCTTTCTTT

D gene: TRBD1
V gene: TRBV5-1
clone size: NA
J gene: TRBJ2-2
CDR3 protein: CASSLRQGASGELFF
CDR3 DNA: TGCGCCAGCAGCTTGAGACAGGGGGCCAGCGGGGAGCTGTTTTTT

D gene: NA
V gene: TRBV7-2
clone size: NA
J gene: TRBJ2-2
CDR3 protein: CASSLEPDTGELFF
CDR3 DNA: TGTGCCAGCAGCTTAGAACCGGACACCGGGGAGCTGTTTTTT

D gene: NA
V gene: TRBV5-5
clone size: NA
J gene: TRBJ2-1
CDR3 protein: CASSGGHREISEQFF
CDR3 DNA: TGTGCCAGCAGCGGAGGACACAGGGAAATAAGCGAGCAGTTCTTC

D gene: TRBD1
V gene: TRBV25-1
clone size: NA
J gene: TRBJ1-4
CDR3 protein: CASSSGTGVSNEKLFF
CDR3 DNA: TGTGCCAGCAGTTCCGGGACAGGGGTCTCTAATGAAAAACTGTTTTTT

D gene: NA
V gene: TRBV19
clone size: NA
J gene: TRBJ2-2
CDR3 protein: CASSISPANTGELFF
CDR3 DNA: TGTGCCAGTAGTATAAGCCCCGCAAACACCGGGGAGCTGTTTTTT

D gene: NA
V gene: TRBV5-6
clone size: many
J gene: TRBJ1-1
CDR3 protein: CASSWFGGLVMNTEAFF
CDR3 DNA: TGTGCCAGCAGCTGGTTTGGGGGACTAGTCATGAACACTGAAGCTTTCTTT

D gene: NA
V gene: TRBV10-3
clone size: few
J gene: TRBJ1-1
CDR3 protein: CAIRAPAEHTEAFF
CDR3 DNA: TGTGCCATCAGGGCGCCAGCGGAACACACTGAAGCTTTCTTT

D gene: NA
V gene: TRBV7-2
clone size: NA
J gene: TRBJ2-7
CDR3 protein: CASSLEQGYEQYF
CDR3 DNA: TGTGCCAGCAGCTTAGAACAGGGATACGAGCAGTACTTC

D gene: NA
V gene: TRBV10-3
clone size: NA
J gene: TRBJ1-5
CDR3 protein: CAISEGQGGQPQHF
CDR3 DNA: TGTGCCATCAGTGAAGGTCAGGGAGGCCAGCCCCAGCATTTT

D gene: TRBD2
V gene: TRBV2
clone size: NA
J gene: TRBJ2-5
CDR3 protein: CASRGLAIVQTQYF
CDR3 DNA: TGTGCCAGCAGGGGACTAGCGATCGTGCAGACCCAGTACTTC

D gene: TRBD1
V gene: TRBV29-1
clone size: NA
J gene: TRBJ2-3
CDR3 protein: CSVATGTGGVGADTQYF
CDR3 DNA: TGCAGCGTCGCGACCGGGACAGGGGGCGTAGGGGCCGATACGCAGTATTTT

D gene: TRBD1
V gene: TRBV3-1/TRBV3-2
clone size: NA
J gene: TRBJ1-1
CDR3 protein: CASSQPGTGGMNTEAFF
CDR3 DNA: TGTGCCAGCAGCCAACCGGGGACAGGGGGCATGAACACTGAAGCTTTCTTT

D gene: NA
V gene: TRBV24-1
clone size: NA
J gene: TRBJ2-7
CDR3 protein: CATSGTEAYEQYF
CDR3 DNA: TGTGCCACCAGTGGAACGGAGGCCTACGAGCAGTACTTC

D gene: NA
V gene: TRBV7-9
clone size: NA
J gene: TRBJ2-3
CDR3 protein: CASSSDRSSTDTQYF
CDR3 DNA: TGTGCCAGCAGCTCCGACAGGTCAAGCACAGATACGCAGTATTTT

D gene: NA
V gene: TRBV19
clone size: NA
J gene: TRBJ1-5
CDR3 protein: CASTPTGSNQPQHF
CDR3 DNA: TGTGCCAGTACCCCAACAGGGAGCAATCAGCCCCAGCATTTT

D gene: NA
V gene: TRBV4-1
clone size: NA
J gene: TRBJ2-2
CDR3 protein: CASSQDRQAINTGELFF
CDR3 DNA: TGCGCCAGCAGCCAGGACAGACAGGCTATTAACACCGGGGAGCTGTTTTTT

D gene: NA
V gene: TRBV9
clone size: few
J gene: TRBJ1-2
CDR3 protein: CASSVVTEGSPYGYTF
CDR3 DNA: TGTGCCAGCAGCGTAGTGACGGAGGGCAGTCCCTATGGCTACACCTTC

D gene: NA
V gene: TRBV3-1/TRBV3-2
clone size: NA
J gene: TRBJ2-1
CDR3 protein: CASSLRGGGGNEQFF
CDR3 DNA: TGTGCCAGCAGCCTCCGTGGGGGAGGGGGGAATGAGCAGTTCTTC

D gene: NA
V gene: TRBV3-1/TRBV3-2
clone size: once
J gene: TRBJ1-1
CDR3 protein: CASSQDLLGTSNTEAFF
CDR3 DNA: TGTGCCAGCAGCCAAGATCTTTTGGGGACATCGAACACTGAAGCTTTCTTT

D gene: NA
V gene: TRBV7-8
clone size: NA
J gene: TRBJ2-5
CDR3 protein: CASSPLGGGGQETQYF
CDR3 DNA: TGTGCCAGCAGCCCCTTGGGGGGTGGGGGACAAGAGACCCAGTACTTC

D gene: NA
V gene: TRBV7-9
clone size: NA
J gene: TRBJ2-2
CDR3 protein: CASSLVRQRNTGELFF
CDR3 DNA: TGTGCCAGCAGCTTAGTGCGACAGCGAAACACCGGGGAGCTGTTTTTT

D gene: NA
V gene: TRBV5-1
clone size: few
J gene: TRBJ1-6
CDR3 protein: CASSLELGGSNSPLHF
CDR3 DNA: TGCGCCAGCAGCTTGGAGCTGGGGGGAAGTAATTCACCCCTCCACTTT

D gene: TRBD1
V gene: TRBV2
clone size: few
J gene: TRBJ1-1
CDR3 protein: CASSLDRGPEAFF
CDR3 DNA: TGTGCCAGCAGTTTGGACAGGGGCCCCGAAGCTTTCTTT

D gene: NA
V gene: TRBV24-1
clone size: NA
J gene: TRBJ1-4
CDR3 protein: CATSRGDNEKLFF
CDR3 DNA: TGTGCCACCAGTAGGGGCGATAATGAAAAACTGTTTTTT

D gene: NA
V gene: TRBV4-1
clone size: NA
J gene: TRBJ1-2
CDR3 protein: CASSQPGFNYGYTF
CDR3 DNA: TGCGCCAGCAGCCAACCGGGGTTTAACTATGGCTACACCTTC

D gene: NA
V gene: TRBV11-2
clone size: NA
J gene: TRBJ1-1
CDR3 protein: CASSLLSGLGNTEAFF
CDR3 DNA: TGTGCCAGCAGCTTATTATCAGGGCTGGGGAACACTGAAGCTTTCTTT

D gene: TRBD2
V gene: TRBV5-1
clone size: NA
J gene: TRBJ2-1
CDR3 protein: CASSLRLAGGDNEQFF
CDR3 DNA: TGCGCCAGCAGCTTGAGGCTAGCGGGGGGGGACAATGAGCAGTTCTTC

D gene: NA
V gene: TRBV3-1/TRBV3-2
clone size: few
J gene: TRBJ1-6
CDR3 protein: CASSPSGISPLHF
CDR3 DNA: TGTGCCAGCAGCCCCTCCGGGATTTCACCCCTCCACTTT

D gene: NA
V gene: TRBV6-2/TRBV6-3
clone size: NA
J gene: TRBJ2-2
CDR3 protein: CASSYGRGSGELFF
CDR3 DNA: TGTGCCAGCAGTTACGGCAGGGGATCCGGGGAGCTGTTTTTT

D gene: TRBD2
V gene: TRBV10-3
clone size: NA
J gene: TRBJ2-7
CDR3 protein: CASSGGSKSYEQYF
CDR3 DNA: TGTGCCAGCTCCGGGGGGTCTAAATCCTACGAGCAGTACTTC

D gene: NA
V gene: TRBV4-2
clone size: NA
J gene: TRBJ2-7
CDR3 protein: CASSQDAAYEQYF
CDR3 DNA: TGTGCCAGCAGCCAAGATGCGGCCTACGAGCAGTACTTC

D gene: TRBD1
V gene: TRBV7-2
clone size: NA
J gene: TRBJ2-5
CDR3 protein: CASSLVAGGRETQYF
CDR3 DNA: TGTGCCAGCAGCTTAGTTGCAGGGGGCAGGGAGACCCAGTACTTC

D gene: NA
V gene: TRBV24-1
clone size: NA
J gene: TRBJ1-2
CDR3 protein: CATSQGGYFGYTF
CDR3 DNA: TGTGCCACCAGTCAAGGAGGTTACTTCGGCTACACCTTC

D gene: TRBD1
V gene: TRBV7-9
clone size: NA
J gene: TRBJ2-5
CDR3 protein: CASSLERGRGETQYF
CDR3 DNA: TGTGCCAGCAGCTTAGAGAGGGGGCGAGGGGAGACCCAGTACTTC

D gene: TRBD1
V gene: TRBV5-4
clone size: NA
J gene: TRBJ2-1
CDR3 protein: CASSRPGTGVYNEQFF
CDR3 DNA: TGTGCCAGCAGCAGGCCAGGGACAGGGGTTTACAATGAGCAGTTCTTC

D gene: NA
V gene: TRBV12-3/TRBV12-4
clone size: once
J gene: TRBJ1-2
CDR3 protein: CASSGGRNYGYTF
CDR3 DNA: TGTGCCAGCAGTGGAGGGAGAAACTATGGCTACACCTTC

D gene: NA
V gene: TRBV6-6
clone size: NA
J gene: TRBJ1-2
CDR3 protein: CASSYRVSGYTF
CDR3 DNA: TGTGCCAGCAGTTACCGTGTTTCTGGCTACACCTTC

D gene: NA
V gene: TRBV11-2
clone size: NA
J gene: TRBJ1-4
CDR3 protein: CASSLAGTPAPKLFF
CDR3 DNA: TGTGCCAGCAGCTTAGCCGGGACTCCGGCACCAAAACTGTTTTTT

D gene: NA
V gene: TRBV4-2
clone size: NA
J gene: TRBJ2-3
CDR3 protein: CASSRHRDTQYF
CDR3 DNA: TGTGCCAGCAGCCGACATAGAGATACGCAGTATTTT

D gene: NA
V gene: TRBV7-8
clone size: NA
J gene: TRBJ1-1
CDR3 protein: CASSRTGITEAFF
CDR3 DNA: TGTGCCAGCAGCCGAACAGGGATAACTGAAGCTTTCTTT

D gene: TRBD2
V gene: TRBV24-1
clone size: NA
J gene: TRBJ2-1
CDR3 protein: CATSSSGGLNEQFF
CDR3 DNA: TGTGCCACCTCTTCTAGCGGGGGGTTGAATGAGCAGTTCTTC